This T cell receptor (beta chain) was identified during a study of circulating tumor DNA in untreated peripheral T-cell lymphoma. The data were produced by immunoSEQ multiplex PCR, yet TCRdb's version contains in-frame clones alone and is incomplete. Among 2,000 to 2,500 clones listed, roughly nine tenths were seen once. The study's findings and limits: After two cycles, ctDNA cleared in about 38% of serially sampled patients. Two patients with persistent post-therapy ctDNA stayed in remission.

The CDR3 consists of 15 residues. CDR1 is MNHNS and CDR2 is SASEGT in the germline V gene. Trimming at V came to 2 bases and at J to 0 bases, leaving 0 bases not matched to a gene. Of note for this clone: Its specificity is unknown.

The clonotype was recovered from a human donor with peripheral T-cell lymphoma. The chain links TRBV6-1 to TRBJ2-7, with 11 bases lining up with TRBD2. Specimen: cell-free DNA from blood serum. CDR3 sequence: CASSETSGSSYEQYF. The CDR3 DNA reads as TGTGCCAGCAGTGAAACTAGCGGGAGCTCCTACGAGCAGTACTTC.